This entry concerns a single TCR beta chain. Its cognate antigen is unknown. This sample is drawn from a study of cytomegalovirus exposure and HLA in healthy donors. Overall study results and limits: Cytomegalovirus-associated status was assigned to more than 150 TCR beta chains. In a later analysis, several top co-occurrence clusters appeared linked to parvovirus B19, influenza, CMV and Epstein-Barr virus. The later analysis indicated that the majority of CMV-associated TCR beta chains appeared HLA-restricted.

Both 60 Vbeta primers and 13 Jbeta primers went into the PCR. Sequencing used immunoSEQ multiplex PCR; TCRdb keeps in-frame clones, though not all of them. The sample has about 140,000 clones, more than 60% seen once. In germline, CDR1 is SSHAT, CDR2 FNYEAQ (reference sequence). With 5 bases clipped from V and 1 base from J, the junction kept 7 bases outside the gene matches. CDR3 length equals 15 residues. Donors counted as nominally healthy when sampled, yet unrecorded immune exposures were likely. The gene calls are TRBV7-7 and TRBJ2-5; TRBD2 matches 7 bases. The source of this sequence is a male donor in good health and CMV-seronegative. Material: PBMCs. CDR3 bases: TGTGCCAGCAGCGAGCGGGACTCGACCCAAGAGACCCAGTACTTC. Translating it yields CASSERDSTQETQYF.